This T cell receptor (beta chain) stems from a study of early T cells in non-severe SARS-CoV-2 infection. The V segment lost 5 bases and the J segment 0 bases; nucleotides outside the gene matches: 9. CDR3 length: 16 residues. The germline CDR1 and CDR2 sequences are SGHTA and FQGNSA. TCRdb called the 5' RACE reads again in MiXCR, with one record for every CDR3 protein. The sample consists of some 45,000 distinct CDR3 sequences, about 4% of them appearing once. The V gene is TRBV7-2, the J gene TRBJ2-5; 7 bases line up with TRBD2. The sample consisted of whole blood. The TCR was taken from an adult who was a healthcare worker with PCR-confirmed SARS-CoV-2 infection or an uninfected control (not recorded which). The CDR3: CASSKRGPLYQETQYF. The DNA of the CDR3 is TGTGCCAGCAGCAAGCGGGGCCCCCTCTACCAAGAGACCCAGTACTTC. Combining the CDR3 with reference TRBV7-2 and TRBJ2-5 gives the whole variable domain GAGVSQSPSNKVTEKGKDVELRCDPISGHTALYWYRQSLGQGLEFLIYFQGNSAPDKSGLPSDRFSAERTGGSVSTLTIQRTQQEDSAVYLCASSKRGPLYQETQYFGPGTRLLVL.